Following are 28 T cell receptor beta chains from one sample sequenced in a study of blood T cell repertoires in COVID-19. The repertoire was sequenced with immunoSEQ multiplex PCR; TCRdb's copy has only in-frame clones and lacks some. The profile shows around 130,000 clones, 84% of them singletons. Specimen: PBMCs or T cells enriched from blood (not recorded which). These receptors came from a man aged 40-49 years with acute COVID-19.

The V call is TRBV12-3 or TRBV12-4, the J call TRBJ1-3, with unresolved D. The CDR3 has 11 amino acids. V was trimmed by 6 bases and J by 3 bases, leaving 3 bases between them. For the CDR3, the DNA is TGTGCCAGCAGCCTTGGAAACACCATATATTTT. It is translated as CASSLGNTIYF.

The J gene is TRBJ1-1, the V gene TRBV27; 7 bases line up with TRBD1. Germline values: CDR1 MNHEY, CDR2 SMNVEV (reference sequence). The trim removed 2 bases at V and 5 bases at J, leaving 2 bases unmatched. The CDR3 spans 13 residues. This chain's CDR3 is CASSLSRGTEAFF. The CDR3 DNA follows: TGTGCCAGCAGTTTAAGCAGGGGGACTGAAGCTTTCTTT.

The chain recombines TRBV5-1 with TRBJ1-5, with D perhaps TRBD1 (6 bases). Germline values: CDR1 SGHRS, CDR2 YFSETQ. V was pared by 4 bases and J by 0 bases, with 11 bases between. This CDR3 comprises 15 residues. This CDR3 is CASSPGHNSNQPQHF. The CDR3 DNA sequence: TGCGCCAGCAGCCCGGGACATAATAGCAATCAGCCCCAGCATTTT. Full variable domain (rest looked up from reference TRBV5-1 and TRBJ1-5): KAGVTQTPRYLIKTRGQQVTLSCSPISGHRSVSWYQQTPGQGLQFLFEYFSETQRNKGNFPGRFSGRQFSNSRSEMNVSTLELGDSALYLCASSPGHNSNQPQHFGDGTRLSIL.

The chain couples TRBV5-1 to TRBJ1-3, with TRBD1 matching over 9 bases. J gave up 8 bases and V 2 bases, and 11 bases lay outside the gene matches. Germline V gene data show CDR1 as SGHRS and CDR2 as YFSETQ. The CDR3 is 16 amino acids. The CDR3 spells CASSLIRTGVVHTIYF. In DNA, the CDR3 is TGCGCCAGCAGCTTAATTCGGACAGGGGTCGTACACACCATATATTTT.

This clone was seen only once. V and J are TRBV12-3 or TRBV12-4 and TRBJ1-5; 7 bases are shared with TRBD1. The CDR3 is 12 amino acids. J lost 11 bases, V lost 1 base, and 2 bases had no gene match. CDR3 sequence (DNA): TGTGCCAGCAGTTTAGGGGGACAGTCCCAGCATTTT. Protein product: CASSLGGQSQHF.

A note on this clone: The same CDR3 can be traced to other DNA sequences in this sample. CDR3 coding DNA: TGTGCCAGCAGTTTATCCGACTATGGCTACACCTTC. This codes for CASSLSDYGYTF. The V call is TRBV28, the J call TRBJ1-2; no definite D call. The germline V and J ends were trimmed by 1 base and 3 bases, with 3 bases remaining between them. Looked up from germline, CDR1 is MDHEN and CDR2 is SYDVKM. The CDR3 consists of 12 residues.

J is TRBJ1-6 and V is TRBV2; D is possibly TRBD1 (5 bases). Germline V gene lookup returns CDR1 SNHLY and CDR2 FYNNEI. This CDR3 is built from 12 residues. With 2 bases removed from V and 14 bases from J, the gap between germline ends came to 10 bases. CDR3 in amino acids: CASSEPAGTLHF. The CDR3, as DNA: TGTGCCAGCAGTGAACCGGCAGGGACCCTCCACTTT. Variable domain in full (rest from reference TRBV2 and TRBJ1-6): EPEVTQTPSHQVTQMGQEVILRCVPISNHLYFYWYRQILGQKVEFLVSFYNNEISEKSEIFDDQFSVERPDGSNFTLKIRSTKLEDSAMYFCASSEPAGTLHFGNGTRLTVT.

This clone was picked up a small number of times. This sequence joins TRBV14 and TRBJ2-1; perhaps TRBD2 as D (5 bases). The CDR3 has 13 amino acids. The V and J ends lost 5 bases and 3 bases respectively, with 8 bases between them. Germline loops: CDR1 SGHDN, CDR2 FVKESK. The CDR3 DNA reads TGTGCCAGCAGCTACGACTACTACAATGAGCAGTTCTTC. This gives the protein CASSYDYYNEQFF. The full variable domain, its missing parts supplied by reference TRBV14 and TRBJ2-1, is EAGVTQFPSHSVIEKGQTVTLRCDPISGHDNLYWYRRVMGKEIKFLLHFVKESKQDESGMPNNRFLAERTGGTYSTLKVQPAELEDSGVYFCASSYDYYNEQFFGPGTRLTVL.

The chain joins TRBV7-3 to TRBJ2-5, with 11 bases identical to TRBD2. Trimming cost V 0 bases and J 1 base; bases outside gene matches: 10. CDR3 length equals 19 residues. Per the germline V gene, CDR1 is SGHTA and CDR2 is FQGTGA. Here the CDR3 reads CASSLTGLAGGGGQETQYF. The DNA of the CDR3 is TGTGCCAGCAGCTTAACGGGCCTAGCGGGAGGCGGAGGCCAAGAGACCCAGTACTTC. Combining the CDR3 with reference TRBV7-3 and TRBJ2-5 gives the whole variable domain GAGVSQTPSNKVTEKGKYVELRCDPISGHTALYWYRQSLGQGPEFLIYFQGTGAADDSGLPNDRFFAVRPEGSVSTLKIQRTERGDSAVYLCASSLTGLAGGGGQETQYFGPGTRLLVL.

Notes on this clone: Other DNA sequences of this sample code for an identical CDR3. V gene TRBV2 combines with J gene TRBJ2-1; perhaps TRBD1 as D (5 bases). The CDR3 has 15 residues. V was pared by 1 base and J by 0 bases, with 7 bases between. The germline V gene encodes CDR1 SNHLY and CDR2 FYNNEI. CDR3 DNA sequence: TGTGCCAGCAGTGAAGACAGGAGCTCCTACAATGAGCAGTTCTTC. Protein sequence: CASSEDRSSYNEQFF.

The chain's CDR3 is CASSPEASVHTQYF. CDR3 sequence (DNA): TGTGCCAGCTCACCAGAGGCTTCGGTACATACGCAGTATTTT. The chain recombines TRBV18 with TRBJ2-3, with no clear D. CDR1 and CDR2 from the germline V gene are KGHSH and LQKENI. The CDR3 contains 14 residues. V lost 2 bases, J lost 7 bases, and 13 bases lay in between.

The J gene is TRBJ1-6, the V gene TRBV19; 7 bases are shared with TRBD1. After removal of 5 bases from V and 6 bases from J, the junction contained 7 bases not matched to a gene. CDR1 is LNHDA and CDR2 is SQIVND in the germline V gene (reference sequence). The CDR3 is 15 residues long. The CDR3 protein is CASSYRQGGNSPLHF. The CDR3 nucleotides read TGTGCCAGTAGTTACAGACAGGGAGGTAATTCACCCCTCCACTTT.

CDR3 sequence: CAIRQGASSTDTQYF. The DNA for the CDR3 is TGTGCCATCCGACAGGGGGCATCTAGCACAGATACGCAGTATTTT. V is TRBV10-3 and J is TRBJ2-3, with 10 nucleotides matching TRBD1. The V segment lost 8 bases and the J segment 0 bases; nucleotides outside the gene matches: 5. The V gene's germline CDR1 is ENHRY and CDR2 SYGVKD. CDR3 length equals 15 residues.

The DNA for the CDR3 is TGTGCCAGCTCATGGACACAGGCTACGGATGGCTACACCTTC. Residues: CASSWTQATDGYTF. The chain joins TRBV18 to TRBJ1-2; D is possibly TRBD1 (5 bases). Germline V gene lookup returns CDR1 KGHSH and CDR2 LQKENI. V lost 5 bases, J lost 6 bases, and 16 bases lay in between. CDR3 length equals 14 residues.

CDR3 bases: TGTGCCAGCATGGGGAGAGGGTACGACGAGCAGTACTTC. Encoded protein: CASMGRGYDEQYF. The chain carries TRBV28 and TRBJ2-7; tentative D call: TRBD2 (5 bases). Germline V gives CDR1 MDHEN, CDR2 SYDVKM. V shed 7 bases and J shed 5 bases, with 15 bases lying between them. This CDR3 is built from 13 residues.

The chain uses TRBV19 and TRBJ1-2; the match to TRBD1 covers 9 bases. Trimming took 7 bases from V and 8 from J; bases not matched to a gene: 11. There are 14 residues in the CDR3. In germline, CDR1 is LNHDA, CDR2 SQIVND (reference sequence). Here the CDR3 reads CASKVQGAQGGYTF. As DNA, the CDR3 is TGTGCCAGTAAGGTACAGGGGGCGCAGGGAGGCTACACCTTC.

This clone was detected only a few times. The V and J genes are TRBV4-2 and TRBJ2-2; 10 nucleotides agree with TRBD2. The CDR3 extends over 16 amino acids. V shed 7 bases, J shed 3 bases, and the junction held 8 bases outside the gene matches. The germline CDR1 and CDR2 sequences are LGHNA and YNFKEQ. CDR3 residues: CASTLAGDADTGELFF. In DNA form, the CDR3 reads TGTGCCAGCACTCTAGCGGGAGACGCGGACACCGGGGAGCTGTTTTTT.

The chain employs TRBV3-1 (or the pseudogene TRBV3-2) and TRBJ2-1; 12 nucleotides line up with TRBD2. Per the germline V gene, CDR1 is LGHDT and CDR2 is YNNKEL (reference sequence). The ends lost 5 bases at V and 2 bases at J; junction bases unmatched: 7. This CDR3 has 17 residues. CDR3 amino acids: CASSKASGGATYNEQFF. CDR3 bases: TGTGCCAGCAGCAAAGCTAGCGGGGGGGCCACCTACAATGAGCAGTTCTTC.

This sequence joins TRBV7-2 and TRBJ1-3; possible D gene TRBD1, 5 bases. V was pared by 1 base and J by 0 bases, with 10 bases between. Germline V gene sequence: CDR1 SGHTA, CDR2 FQGNSA. The CDR3 consists of 16 residues. The CDR3 sequence is CASSLVGGNSGNTIYF. DNA for the CDR3: TGTGCCAGCAGCTTAGTCGGGGGGAACTCTGGAAACACCATATATTTT.

This clone was observed once. This chain links TRBV25-1 with TRBJ1-2, with TRBD1 matching over 7 bases. This CDR3 spans 14 amino acids. The V segment lost 4 bases and the J segment 0 bases; nucleotides outside the gene matches: 2. The germline V gene encodes CDR1 MGHDK and CDR2 SYGVNS. The CDR3 DNA reads TGTGCCAGCAGTGGGGGGACAGCTAACTATGGCTACACCTTC. Amino acids: CASSGGTANYGYTF.

The rearrangement uses TRBV5-6 and TRBJ2-7, with TRBD2 identical over 7 bases. The J segment lost 13 bases and the V segment lost 2 bases, leaving 9 bases of the junction unmatched. The CDR3 contains 12 residues. Germline CDR1 reads SGHDT; CDR2 reads YYEEEE. Written as DNA, the CDR3 is TGTGCCAGCAGCTTCGGCCAACAGCGGGGTTACTTC. Encoded protein: CASSFGQQRGYF.

The chain recombines TRBV3-1 (or the pseudogene TRBV3-2) with TRBJ1-5; perhaps TRBD1 as D (5 bases). The V end was cut by 5 bases, the J end by 1 base, with 12 bases between. This CDR3 contains 15 residues. The germline gives CDR1 LGHDT, CDR2 YNNKEL (reference sequence). The CDR3 DNA reads as TGTGCCAGCAGCAGGGGAGGGAAAAGCAATCAGCCCCAGCATTTT. Amino acid sequence: CASSRGGKSNQPQHF.

The CDR3 loop reads CASSFPSGGLFF. DNA for the CDR3: TGTGCCAGCAGCTTCCCCAGTGGAGGGCTGTTTTTT. The rearrangement links TRBV7-3 to TRBJ2-2, with D perhaps TRBD2 (5 bases). The CDR3 contains 12 residues. V was shortened by 3 bases and J by 13 bases, with 12 bases between the two germline ends. CDR1 is SGHTA and CDR2 is FQGTGA in the germline V gene.

V gene TRBV3-1 (or the pseudogene TRBV3-2) combines with J gene TRBJ2-3, with TRBD2 matching 7 bases. This CDR3 is 16 amino acids long. The germline V gene encodes CDR1 LGHDT and CDR2 YNNKEL (reference sequence). The V segment lost 3 bases and the J segment 6 bases; nucleotides outside the gene matches: 12. CDR3 sequence reads: CASSHQRLAPKDTQYF. DNA of the CDR3: TGTGCCAGCAGCCACCAGCGACTAGCCCCTAAGGATACGCAGTATTTT.

J is TRBJ1-2 and V is TRBV6-2 or TRBV6-3, with D uncertain. Trimming left V 2 bases short and J 8 bases short, with 18 bases between. In germline, CDR1 is MNHEY, CDR2 SVGEGT. The CDR3 is made up of 15 amino acids. The CDR3 protein is CASSYGIGSIWGYTF. The CDR3 DNA reads TGTGCCAGCAGTTACGGTATTGGTTCTATTTGGGGCTACACCTTC.

The chain uses TRBV27 and TRBJ1-6; 7 nucleotides agree with TRBD1. The ends lost 6 bases at V and 6 bases at J; junction bases unmatched: 11. Germline lookup yields CDR1 MNHEY and CDR2 SMNVEV (reference sequence). The CDR3 loop spans 16 amino acids. CDR3 in amino acids: CASSGSPGQSNSPLHF. In DNA, the CDR3 is TGTGCCAGCAGCGGTAGTCCGGGACAGTCTAATTCACCCCTCCACTTT.

The count of this clone is one. The rearrangement uses TRBV19 and TRBJ2-4; 8 nucleotides line up with TRBD2. The CDR3 totals 14 residues. Per the germline V gene, CDR1 is LNHDA and CDR2 is SQIVND (reference sequence). Trimming cost V 2 bases and J 7 bases; bases outside gene matches: 4. The chain's CDR3 is CASSITGGRNIQYF. DNA for the CDR3: TGTGCCAGTAGTATAACGGGAGGGCGGAACATTCAGTACTTC.

J is TRBJ2-6 and V is TRBV29-1; D call uncertain. V lost 6 bases, J lost 1 base, and 10 bases lay in between. This CDR3 has 14 amino acids. Germline CDR1 and CDR2: SQVTM and ANQGSEA. CDR3 in amino acids: CSVVLTSGANVLTF. CDR3 DNA: TGCAGCGTCGTACTAACTTCTGGGGCCAACGTCCTGACTTTC.